Below are 14 T cell receptor beta chains sequenced from a single sample in a study of blood T cells in healthy people across ages. A second PCR of about 6 to 11 cycles used a sample-barcoded 5' primer and a J-beta primer mix. MiXCR, applied by TCRdb to the 5' RACE reads, yields one record per CDR3 protein. This repertoire shows 700,000 or so distinct CDR3 sequences, 22% found once; its top ten account for about 22%. The sample consisted of blood. These receptors originate from a man between 65 and 85 years old in good health.

The chain couples TRBV14 to TRBJ2-1, with D uncertain. The J call is uncertain, as TRBJ2-5 better fits the DNA end. CDR1 is SGHDN, CDR2 FVKESK, per germline. The CDR3 has 15 amino acids. The CDR3 DNA is TGTGCCAGCAGCAAAACCGCGGACGGAGAAGAGACCCAGTACTTC. Translating gives CASSKTADGEETQYF.

This clonotype was detected a few times. This sequence joins TRBV12-3 or TRBV12-4 and TRBJ2-5, with D perhaps TRBD1 (5 bases). Near its end, the DNA agrees better with TRBJ2-7, so the J call may be wrong. The CDR3 has 15 residues. The CDR3 protein is CASRVDTVGSYEQYF. CDR3 nucleotides: TGTGCCAGCAGGGTGGACACCGTGGGCTCCTACGAGCAGTACTTC.

The rearrangement joins TRBV5-1 to TRBJ2-2, with 7 bases that match TRBD2. Per germline, CDR1 SGHRS and CDR2 YFSETQ. The CDR3 extends over 17 amino acids. Trimming took 1 base from V and 4 from J; bases not matched to a gene: 10. DNA of the CDR3: TGCGCCAGCAGCTTGACCTCAGCGGGGCAGAGCACCGGGGAGCTGTTTTTT. Its protein product is CASSLTSAGQSTGELFF.

This clonotype was counted only a few times. The CDR3 DNA follows: TGCAGTGCTACCACCGGGATGAGTGGCCCAAACGGCCAGTACTTC. It specifies CSATTGMSGPNGQYF. This chain links TRBV20-1 with TRBJ2-1, with D possibly being TRBD2 (5 bases). The J call is doubtful: the DNA matches TRBJ2-5 better. This CDR3 comprises 15 residues. CDR1 is DFQATT and CDR2 is SNEGSKA in the germline V gene (reference sequence).

This clonotype has more than one count but fewer than ten. The chain couples TRBV4-1 to TRBJ2-1; TRBD2 might be the D (5 bases). V shed 3 bases and J shed 1 base, with 16 bases lying between them. The CDR3 totals 17 residues. Germline V gene sequence: CDR1 MGHRA, CDR2 YSYEKL. Written as DNA, the CDR3 is TGCGCCAGCAGCCAGGAAGGGTTCGGGGATTCCTACAATGAGCAGTTCTTC. Translated, it gives CASSQEGFGDSYNEQFF.

This clonotype has just a few counts. The chain carries TRBV20-1 and TRBJ2-4; D uncertain. Trimming took 3 bases from V and 10 from J, leaving 16 bases between them. There are 13 residues in the CDR3. CDR1 and CDR2 (germline): DFQATT, SNEGSKA (reference sequence). The CDR3 here is CSASWASRRIQYF. CDR3 nucleotides: TGCAGTGCTAGTTGGGCGAGCCGACGGATTCAGTACTTC.

The chain carries TRBV11-1 and TRBJ2-1; D not certain. Germline CDR1 is SGHAT and CDR2 is FQDESV (reference sequence). V lost 4 bases, J lost 4 bases, and 14 bases lay in between. This CDR3 is built from 15 residues. CDR3 nucleotide sequence: TGTGCCAGCAGCTGGTCTACGCTTAATTACAATGAGCAGTTCTTC. It yields the protein CASSWSTLNYNEQFF.

This clonotype was seen repeatedly, ten times or more. J is TRBJ1-1 and V is TRBV3-1; unclear D gene. CDR3 length: 18 amino acids. In germline, CDR1 is LGHDT, CDR2 YNNKEL (reference sequence). Deletions cut 4 bases from V and 0 bases from J, with 21 bases between. CDR3 loop: CASSLLRGIGAMNTEAFF. The CDR3 DNA reads TGTGCCAGCAGCCTCCTCCGAGGAATTGGAGCTATGAACACTGAAGCTTTCTTT.

J is TRBJ2-3 and V is TRBV12-3 or TRBV12-4; perhaps TRBD1 as D (5 bases). V was trimmed by 6 bases and J by 3 bases, leaving 13 bases between them. This CDR3 is 14 amino acids long. The CDR3 bases are TGTGCCAGCAGCCCCGTTGGGGCGACAGATACGCAGTATTTT. Translating it yields CASSPVGATDTQYF.

The V gene is TRBV30, the J gene TRBJ2-3; D not certain. Germline V lookup: CDR1 GTSNPN, CDR2 SVGIG (reference sequence). The V end was cut by 3 bases, the J end by 3 bases, with 7 bases between. This CDR3 is built from 12 residues. In DNA form, the CDR3 reads TGTGCCTGGAGGCCCTGGACAGATACGCAGTATTTT. This encodes CAWRPWTDTQYF.

This rearrangement joins TRBV6-1 to TRBJ2-3, with 7 bases matching TRBD1. V was clipped by 5 bases and J by 4 bases; unmatched bases: 6. Germline V gene sequence: CDR1 MNHNS, CDR2 SASEGT. The CDR3 has 14 residues. The CDR3: CASSKHRGPDTQYF. The CDR3 region has the DNA TGTGCCAGCAGTAAACACAGGGGTCCAGATACGCAGTATTTT.

This clonotype was counted a few times. The rearrangement uses TRBV15 and TRBJ1-5; no clear D gene. CDR1 is LNHNV and CDR2 is YYDKDF in the germline V gene (reference sequence). Deletions cut 0 bases from V and 7 bases from J, with 7 bases between. This CDR3 spans 13 amino acids. CDR3 nucleotides: TGTGCCACCAGCAGAGATGGTTTCCAGCCCCAGCATTTT. Protein: CATSRDGFQPQHF. Together with reference TRBV15 and TRBJ1-5, the CDR3 gives the full variable domain: DAMVIQNPRYQVTQFGKPVTLSCSQTLNHNVMYWYQQKSSQAPKLLFHYYDKDFNNEADTPDNFQSRRPNTSFCFLDIRSPGLGDTAMYLCATSRDGFQPQHFGDGTRLSIL.

The rearrangement links TRBV4-3 to TRBJ1-1; D is uncertain. The CDR3 is 14 residues long. V was clipped by 1 base and J by 3 bases, with 9 bases between them. Germline lookup yields CDR1 LGHNA and CDR2 YSLEER. CDR3 sequence: CASSQVLPDTEAFF. The DNA of the CDR3 is TGCGCCAGCAGCCAAGTGCTCCCGGACACTGAAGCTTTCTTT.

This clonotype was picked up a small number of times. One end of the junction does not line up with germline, which may come from a read error. V gene TRBV4-1 combines with J gene TRBJ2-5; TRBD2 might be the D (6 bases). The J call may be wrong; the DNA end is better matched by TRBJ2-1. Per the germline V gene, CDR1 is MGHRA and CDR2 is YSYEKL. This CDR3 contains 16 residues. CDR3 sequence: CASSQSLDYLYNEQFF. The CDR3 nucleotides are TGCGCCAGTAGCCAATCTTTGGACTACCTTTACAATGAGCAGTTCTTC.